Presented here are 4 T cell receptor beta chains from one specimen sequenced in a study of blood T cell repertoires in COVID-19. The protocol was immunoSEQ multiplex PCR, while the TCRdb copy is restricted to in-frame clones and leaves out a portion. The repertoire has some 66,000 clones, about 76% of them found once; the top ten carry about 47%. Sequences were obtained from peripheral blood. These receptors were obtained from a woman of 80 years or more with acute or convalescent COVID-19.

J is TRBJ1-2 and V is TRBV5-1; D is perhaps TRBD1 (5 bases). Germline V CDR1 and CDR2: SGHRS, YFSETQ. This CDR3 region has 13 residues. V was pared by 4 bases and J by 5 bases, with 12 bases between. CDR3: CASSPDGGYGYTF. In nucleotides, the CDR3 is TGCGCCAGCAGCCCCGACGGGGGATATGGCTACACCTTC.

V and J are TRBV28 and TRBJ1-5; unclear D gene. The CDR3 length is 12 residues. Germline V gene lookup returns CDR1 MDHEN and CDR2 SYDVKM. V lost 5 bases and J lost 7, with 9 bases in between. DNA of the CDR3: TGTGCCAGCAGTCCTCTCGGGCAGCCCCAGCATTTT. It translates to CASSPLGQPQHF.

Written as DNA, the CDR3 is TGTGCCAGCAGCGTAGAGTTAGAAAATTCACCCCTCCACTTT. It translates to CASSVELENSPLHF. J is TRBJ1-6 and V is TRBV9; the D is unclear. Germline V gene sequence: CDR1 SGDLS, CDR2 YYNGEE. There are 14 residues in the CDR3. V shed 0 bases and J shed 7 bases, with 8 bases lying between them.

The V and J genes are TRBV3-1 (or the pseudogene TRBV3-2) and TRBJ1-1; D is uncertain. Per the germline V gene, CDR1 is LGHDT and CDR2 is YNNKEL (reference sequence). V lost 4 bases, J lost 3 bases, and 6 bases lay in between. The CDR3 totals 12 residues. The CDR3 loop reads CASSPRDTEAFF. As DNA, the CDR3 is TGTGCCAGCAGCCCCCGTGACACTGAAGCTTTCTTT.